A selection of T cell receptor beta chains follows, all from one sample in a study of control samples from healthy donors and cancer patients. Libraries were prepared by immunoSEQ multiplex PCR; TCRdb keeps only in-frame clonotypes and omits some of them. The data contain roughly 32,000 clones, about 85% of them singletons. Material: PBMCs. Receptors were obtained from a woman aged 40 to 49 with lung cancer. Each CDR3 is given with its conserved first and last residue. The D gene is left open where the match is weak. Clone size appears in some rows only: once, few, many, or a class for an expanded clone.

D | J | size | V | DNA | CDR3
- | TRBJ2-5 | - | TRBV5-1 | TGCGCCAGCAGCTTGGCCCCCGGGGGAGAGACCCAGTACTTC | CASSLAPGGETQYF
TRBD2 | TRBJ2-7 | - | TRBV11-3 | TGTGCCAGCAGCTCCTCAGCGGGGGGGATGGGCGAGCAGTACTTC | CASSSSAGGMGEQYF
TRBD1 | TRBJ1-5 | - | TRBV6-5 | TGTGCCAGCAACAGGGACAGAACTAGCAATCAGCCCCAGCATTTT | CASNRDRTSNQPQHF
- | TRBJ1-1 | few | TRBV19 | TGTGCCAGTAGCGTTGGGTTGAACACTGAAGCTTTCTTT | CASSVGLNTEAFF
- | TRBJ1-1 | - | TRBV19 | TGTGCCAGTACTCGAAAAGGTACAGGGACAAACACTGAAGCTTTCTTT | CASTRKGTGTNTEAFF
TRBD2 | TRBJ2-5 | - | TRBV7-7 | TGTGCCAGCAGCTTAAGCCCTAGCGGGGGGGCGGAGACCCAGTACTTC | CASSLSPSGGAETQYF
- | TRBJ1-5 | - | TRBV10-2 | TGCGCCAGCAGTGAGTCAGGGGCCGGTCAGCCCCAGCATTTT | CASSESGAGQPQHF
- | TRBJ2-1 | - | TRBV11-2 | TGTGCCAGCAGCTACCGCCCGGGACTTAGGAGCTCCTACAATGAGCAGTTCTTC | CASSYRPGLRSSYNEQFF
- | TRBJ2-5 | - | TRBV11-2 | TGTGCCAGCAGCTTAGGGGCGGGGAGTAGGGAGACCCAGTACTTC | CASSLGAGSRETQYF
TRBD2 | TRBJ2-2 | - | TRBV4-2 | TGTGCCAGCAGCCAAGATGAACAGCGGGGGGGACGGGAGCTGTTTTTT | CASSQDEQRGGRELFF
- | TRBJ1-5 | - | TRBV28 | TGTGCCAGCAGTTTATACGGGGATAGCAATCAGCCCCAGCATTTT | CASSLYGDSNQPQHF
- | TRBJ1-1 | - | TRBV4-3 | TGCGCCAGCAGGTACGACCCGATCACGAACACTGAAGCTTTCTTT | CASRYDPITNTEAFF
- | TRBJ1-6 | few | TRBV7-2 | TGTGCCAGCAGCTTAGGTGTTTCGCAGGGTAATTCACCCCTCCACTTT | CASSLGVSQGNSPLHF
TRBD1 | TRBJ1-2 | - | TRBV6-6 | TGTGCCAGCAGTTCCGGGACAGGGGACGAGGGTTATGGCTACACCTTC | CASSSGTGDEGYGYTF
- | TRBJ2-3 | - | TRBV2 | TGTGCCAGCAGTGAAGGGCTTTCCGATAGCACAGATACGCAGTATTTT | CASSEGLSDSTDTQYF
TRBD1 | TRBJ1-4 | - | TRBV7-2 | TGTGCCAGCAGCGCCGGGACAGGTGCGTGGAGCGAAAAACTGTTTTTT | CASSAGTGAWSEKLFF
- | TRBJ2-7 | - | TRBV13 | TGTGCCAGCAGTTCAAGGGACGGGCTCTCCTACGAGCAGTACTTC | CASSSRDGLSYEQYF
- | TRBJ2-7 | - | TRBV27 | TGTGCCAGCAGTTTAGGGTACGAGCAGTACTTC | CASSLGYEQYF
- | TRBJ1-2 | once | TRBV19 | TGTGCCAGTAGTATATTCGAGGGTGCGGTCTATGGCTACACCTTC | CASSIFEGAVYGYTF
- | TRBJ1-2 | - | TRBV6-5 | TGTGCCACCTCCCCTGGGGGGTACTATGGCTACACCTTC | CATSPGGYYGYTF
TRBD1 | TRBJ1-2 | - | TRBV19 | TGTGCCAGTATCCCCCAACAGGGGGCCTATCATGGCTACACCTTC | CASIPQQGAYHGYTF
- | TRBJ1-1 | - | TRBV19 | TGTGCCAGTAGTCCCAACATGAACACTGAAGCTTTCTTT | CASSPNMNTEAFF
TRBD1 | TRBJ2-7 | - | TRBV5-4 | TGTGCCAGCAGCTTGTTTGGGACAGGGACCTACGAGCAGTACTTC | CASSLFGTGTYEQYF
- | TRBJ1-1 | - | TRBV7-9 | TGTGCCAGCACCTCGGGGAACACTGAAGCTTTCTTT | CASTSGNTEAFF
- | TRBJ1-1 | - | TRBV25-1 | TGTGCCAGCAGTCCCCCCGGCACTGAAGCTTTCTTT | CASSPPGTEAFF
- | TRBJ1-1 | once | TRBV7-9 | TGTGCCAGCAGCCCCAATTCAGGGACGCGGAACACTGAAGCTTTCTTT | CASSPNSGTRNTEAFF
- | TRBJ2-7 | - | TRBV25-1 | TGTGCCAGCAGTTGGGGTCTCGAGCAGTACTTC | CASSWGLEQYF
- | TRBJ1-1 | - | TRBV2 | TGTGCCATCCGGGCAGGGTATGGCACTGAAGCTTTCTTT | CAIRAGYGTEAFF
- | TRBJ2-7 | few | TRBV6-2/TRBV6-3 | TGTGCCAGCACCCCCCCCTCACGACACGAGCAGTACTTC | CASTPPSRHEQYF
TRBD1 | TRBJ1-3 | - | TRBV29-1 | TGCAGCGTTGTTACGTCCGGGACAGGGGGTTCTGGAAACACCATATATTTT | CSVVTSGTGGSGNTIYF
- | TRBJ1-5 | - | TRBV7-2 | TGTGCCAGCAGCTTAGCCAGGGATAGCAATCAGCCCCAGCATTTT | CASSLARDSNQPQHF
- | TRBJ1-5 | - | TRBV24-1 | TGTGCCACCAGTGACACAAGTAGCAATCAGCCCCAGCATTTT | CATSDTSSNQPQHF
- | TRBJ1-1 | - | TRBV29-1 | TGCAGCGCTAAGGACAGAGAAGCTTTCTTT | CSAKDREAFF
- | TRBJ1-5 | - | TRBV30 | TGTGCCTGGAGTTCCCGTAACAATCAGCCCCAGCATTTT | CAWSSRNNQPQHF
- | TRBJ2-7 | - | TRBV2 | TGTGCCAGCAGGGGGCTAGTCTACGAGCAGTACTTC | CASRGLVYEQYF
- | TRBJ1-6 | - | TRBV4-1 | TGCGCCAGCAGCCAAGACTTTAACCCCCTCCACTTT | CASSQDFNPLHF
- | TRBJ1-3 | - | TRBV9 | TGTGCCAGCAGCGCGGGGAACCCTCGTAACACCATATATTTT | CASSAGNPRNTIYF
TRBD2 | TRBJ2-3 | - | TRBV11-3 | TGTGCCAGCAGCTCCTCTCTACTAGCGGGGGCCGTTATTCGCACAGATACGCAGTATTTT | CASSSSLLAGAVIRTDTQYF
- | TRBJ1-5 | - | TRBV19 | TGTGCCAGTAGTATGGCCAGGGCGCGCAATCAGCCCCAGCATTTT | CASSMARARNQPQHF
TRBD2 | TRBJ2-3 | - | TRBV2 | TGTGCCAGCTTCGGACTAGCGGCAGATACGCAGTATTTT | CASFGLAADTQYF
TRBD2 | TRBJ2-3 | - | TRBV7-2 | TGTGCCAGCAGCATCGTGACTAGCGGGGGGGGCACAGATACGCAGTATTTT | CASSIVTSGGGTDTQYF
- | TRBJ2-6 | - | TRBV3-1/TRBV3-2 | TGTGCCAGCACCAAGGGCCCCTCTGGGGCCAACGTCCTGACTTTC | CASTKGPSGANVLTF
TRBD1 | TRBJ1-6 | - | TRBV25-1 | TGTGCCAGCAGTATCCGGGACAGGGGCGATTCACCCCTCCACTTT | CASSIRDRGDSPLHF
- | TRBJ1-3 | once | TRBV4-2 | TGTGCCAGCAGCCATGACTCGGGTGGGGACACCATATATTTT | CASSHDSGGDTIYF
- | TRBJ2-3 | - | TRBV5-6 | TGTGCCAGCAGCTTGGGCAGGCCCACAGATACGCAGTATTTT | CASSLGRPTDTQYF
TRBD1 | TRBJ1-4 | few | TRBV12-3/TRBV12-4 | TGTGCCAGCAGGTACAGGGGACTTGAAAAACTGTTTTTT | CASRYRGLEKLFF
- | TRBJ1-2 | - | TRBV5-6 | TGTGCCAGCAGCGTCCCGGGACGTATGGGGAATGGCTACACCTTC | CASSVPGRMGNGYTF
TRBD1 | TRBJ2-7 | - | TRBV5-1 | TGCGCCAGCAGCTTACGTTTCCGGGACAGGGGGTACGAGCAGTACTTC | CASSLRFRDRGYEQYF
- | TRBJ1-2 | - | TRBV6-5 | TGTGCCAGCAAAGGACAGTTTTCTAACTATGGCTACACCTTC | CASKGQFSNYGYTF
- | TRBJ1-5 | - | TRBV30 | TGTGCCTGGAGTAGGCGGGCGATTGATAGCAATCAGCCCCAGCATTTT | CAWSRRAIDSNQPQHF
TRBD1 | TRBJ2-7 | - | TRBV5-1 | TGCGCCAGCAGCTGGGGACAGGCGGCAGGCGAGCAGTACTTC | CASSWGQAAGEQYF
- | TRBJ2-2 | - | TRBV24-1 | TGTGCCACCAGTGATTTGCCGGCAGGGGAGCTGTTTTTT | CATSDLPAGELFF
- | TRBJ1-5 | - | TRBV3-1/TRBV3-2 | TGTGCCAGCAGCCAAGGCCCGGCGGGGCAGCCCCAGCATTTT | CASSQGPAGQPQHF
- | TRBJ1-2 | - | TRBV6-5 | TGTGCCAGCAGTTACGAATTGCCGGGGAGCTATGGCTACACCTTC | CASSYELPGSYGYTF